The present entry profiles one T cell receptor beta chain with its context. This specimen comes from a study of blood T cell repertoires in COVID-19. V was pared by 8 bases and J by 6 bases, with 16 bases between. Germline loops: CDR1 SEHNR, CDR2 FQNEAQ (reference sequence). CDR3 length: 13 residues. The protocol was immunoSEQ multiplex PCR, while the TCRdb copy is restricted to in-frame clones and leaves out a portion. The table lists approximately 97,000 clones, 75% to 95% of them singletons. The receptor comes from a man aged 18 to 29 with acute or convalescent COVID-19. V gene TRBV7-9 combines with J gene TRBJ1-1; possible D gene TRBD1, 6 bases. The sequencing sample was made of peripheral blood. The CDR3 reads CASVTGTAAEAFF. The CDR3 coding sequence is TGTGCCAGCGTTACAGGGACGGCTGCTGAAGCTTTCTTT.